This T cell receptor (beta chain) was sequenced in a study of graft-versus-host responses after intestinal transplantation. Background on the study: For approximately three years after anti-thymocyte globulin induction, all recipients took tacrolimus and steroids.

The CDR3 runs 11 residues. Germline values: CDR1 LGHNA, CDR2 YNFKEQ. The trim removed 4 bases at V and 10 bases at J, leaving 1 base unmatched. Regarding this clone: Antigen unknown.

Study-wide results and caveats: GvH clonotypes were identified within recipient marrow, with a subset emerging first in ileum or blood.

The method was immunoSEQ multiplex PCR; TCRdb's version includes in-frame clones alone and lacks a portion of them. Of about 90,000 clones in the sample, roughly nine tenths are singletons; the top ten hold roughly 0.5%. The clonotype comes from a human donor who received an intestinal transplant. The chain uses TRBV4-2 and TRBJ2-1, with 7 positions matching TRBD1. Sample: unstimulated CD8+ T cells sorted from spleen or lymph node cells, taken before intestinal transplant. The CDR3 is CASSPGQEQFF. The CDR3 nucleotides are TGTGCCAGCAGCCCGGGACAGGAGCAGTTCTTC.